This is a list of T cell receptor beta chains from one sample in a study of cytomegalovirus exposure and HLA in healthy donors. Sequenced by immunoSEQ multiplex PCR; TCRdb stores in-frame clones only, minus some. The profile shows 150,000 or so clones, around three quarters of them singletons. The sample was PBMCs. All receptors derive from a woman in her thirties or forties in good health and CMV-seronegative. Each CDR3 is given with its conserved first and last residue. The D gene is left open where the match is weak. Clone size is stated in some rows and not others, as once, few, many or a class when expanded.

>.|.|TRBJ2-7|TRBV30
TGTGCCTGGAGTGTAATAACTCGGGGAGGCGAGCAGTACTTC
CAWSVITRGGEQYF
>.|.|TRBJ1-1|TRBV2
TGTGCCAGCGTGCTAATACCTGGTGCTGAAGCTTTCTTT
CASVLIPGAEAFF
>.|.|TRBJ1-5|TRBV5-8
TGTGCCAGCAGCGTAAACCTTCTTGGGAGCCATAGCAATCAGCCCCAGCATTTT
CASSVNLLGSHSNQPQHF
>.|.|TRBJ2-5|TRBV5-1
TGCGCCAGCAGCTTGTGGTCGGAAGAGACCCAGTACTTC
CASSLWSEETQYF
>.|TRBD1|TRBJ2-7|TRBV5-4
TGTGCCAGCAGCGTTACCCGGGACAGGGACTACGAGCAGTACTTC
CASSVTRDRDYEQYF
>.|TRBD1|TRBJ1-1|TRBV5-1
TGCGCCAGCAGCTCGGGACAGACAAACACTGAAGCTTTCTTT
CASSSGQTNTEAFF
>once|TRBD1|TRBJ1-5|TRBV23-1
TGCGCCAGCAGTCCCCGGGACAGAGAGGATCAGCCCCAGCATTTT
CASSPRDREDQPQHF
>few|.|TRBJ1-5|TRBV2
TGTGCCAGCAGTCCCGAACAGGACCCAAATCAGCCCCAGCATTTT
CASSPEQDPNQPQHF
>.|.|TRBJ1-5|TRBV28
TGTGCCAGCAGTTTAAGGGGCAGTTATAGCAATCAGCCCCAGCATTTT
CASSLRGSYSNQPQHF
>.|.|TRBJ2-3|TRBV5-4
TGTGCCAGCAGCTCGTTTAACGGGATAAAAGCAGATACGCAGTATTTT
CASSSFNGIKADTQYF